This is a list of T cell receptor beta chains from one sample in a study of T cell responses to AZD1222 COVID-19 vaccine. Some clones are missing from TCRdb's copy, which holds only in-frame ones; the method was immunoSEQ multiplex PCR. The sample contains about 160,000 clones, around nine tenths of which appear only once. The specimen was peripheral blood, collected on day 0 of AZD1222 vaccination. The origin of the receptors is an adult in good health. Both conserved end residues are trimmed from each CDR3. Size tells how often a clone was seen (once, few, many) or the class of an expanded clone, and some rows leave it out.

TRBV25-1	NA	TRBJ1-4	ASSLQATNEKLF
TRBV7-9	once	TRBJ2-3	ASSPTTDTQY
TRBV7-2	once	TRBJ1-2	ASSLDRGTTLGGYT
TRBV28	NA	TRBJ1-2	ASRPILNTGEYGYT
TRBV9	NA	TRBJ2-7	ASSAGQGAVYEQY
TRBV27	NA	TRBJ1-2	ASSSRGHGYGYT
TRBV6-2/TRBV6-3	NA	TRBJ2-7	ASSYWTGAYEQY
TRBV11-1	NA	TRBJ2-3	ASSLLSSGALHTQY
TRBV21-1	NA	TRBJ2-7	AHGRTYEQY
TRBV6-5	NA	TRBJ1-1	ASSRKSQGVTEAF
TRBV2	NA	TRBJ2-1	ASPRGTSGVYNEQF
TRBV6-6	NA	TRBJ1-4	ASSYLQGWEKLF
TRBV6-2/TRBV6-3	NA	TRBJ1-2	ASSLLMPIGYT
TRBV4-3	once	TRBJ2-7	ASSQDPRGYDEQY